Listed here are 22 T cell receptor beta chains from one sample, sequenced in a study of response to subunit inactivated influenza vaccine. TCRdb itself ran the RT-PCR reads through MiXCR, one entry per CDR3 protein. The sample includes about 530,000 distinct CDR3 sequences, over 10% of them seen just once. Here the sequenced sample was PBMCs from blood, taken roughly 45 days after vaccination. Source of these receptors: a man in his forties or fifties who received an inactivated influenza vaccine.

This sequence joins TRBV4-3 and TRBJ2-1; no firm D call. Germline CDR1 reads LGHNA; CDR2 reads YSLEER. V was clipped by 0 bases and J by 7 bases, with 16 bases between them. This CDR3 comprises 16 residues. The CDR3 DNA reads as TGCGCCAGCAGCCAAGACCCGCCTGATCTTGAGAATGAGCAGTTCTTC. Amino acids: CASSQDPPDLENEQFF.

This clonotype turned up a few times. V is TRBV7-2 and J is TRBJ2-1, with 7 bases lining up with TRBD1. From germline, CDR1 is SGHTA and CDR2 FQGNSA. The junction had 9 bases not matched to a gene; V was cut back by 5 bases and J by 5 bases. The CDR3 consists of 15 residues. CDR3 sequence: CASSTARGTNNEQFF. For the CDR3, the DNA is TGTGCCAGCAGCACCGCCAGGGGGACAAACAATGAGCAGTTCTTC.

This clonotype has only a few counts. V usage is TRBV6-6 and J usage is TRBJ2-5; the D is unclear. The CDR3 contains 11 residues. Trimming took 10 bases from V and 2 from J, leaving 8 bases between them. CDR1 and CDR2 from the germline V gene are MNHNY and SVGAGI (reference sequence). The CDR3 loop reads CATSMQETQYF. DNA of the CDR3: TGTGCCACCTCAATGCAAGAGACCCAGTACTTC.

The chain couples TRBV10-3 to TRBJ2-1; 8 bases map to TRBD2. The CDR3 has 18 residues. Germline V CDR1 and CDR2: ENHRY, SYGVKD. Trimming cost V 3 bases and J 2 bases; bases outside gene matches: 12. CDR3 residues: CAISDLNKIAGPYNEQFF. In DNA, the CDR3 is TGTGCCATCAGTGATCTGAACAAAATAGCGGGACCCTACAATGAGCAGTTCTTC.

The chain is built from TRBV28 and TRBJ2-7; D may be TRBD1 (6 bases). Trimming cost V 4 bases and J 4 bases, with 17 bases left between them. The CDR3 sequence is 15 residues long. In germline, CDR1 is MDHEN, CDR2 SYDVKM. CDR3 region: CASSYWGPQKYEQYF. CDR3 nucleotides: TGTGCCAGCAGTTACTGGGGGCCCCAGAAGTACGAGCAGTACTTC.

Many counts were recorded for this clonotype. The chain joins TRBV5-1 to TRBJ1-2; tentatively, D is TRBD1 (6 bases). Trimming removed 7 bases at V and 5 bases at J, with 12 bases between. Per the germline V gene, CDR1 is SGHRS and CDR2 is YFSETQ. The CDR3 spans 12 residues. The CDR3 loop is CASRGADYGYTF. CDR3 bases: TGCGCCAGCCGGGGGGCAGATTATGGCTACACCTTC.

V and J are TRBV6-1 and TRBJ1-4; tentative D call: TRBD1 (5 bases). Germline V gene data show CDR1 as MNHNS and CDR2 as SASEGT. V shed 6 bases and J shed 0 bases, with 8 bases lying between them. This CDR3 has 14 residues. The DNA for the CDR3 is TGTGCCAGCAGGGGGCTTTCAACTAATGAAAAACTGTTTTTT. Encoded protein: CASRGLSTNEKLFF.

This clonotype was found many times. The chain employs TRBV15 and TRBJ2-5; TRBD1 or TRBD2 may be the D gene (5 bases each). With 6 bases removed from V and 4 bases from J, the gap between germline ends came to 18 bases. The CDR3 extends over 15 amino acids. Germline loops: CDR1 LNHNV, CDR2 YYDKDF (reference sequence). The CDR3 region has the DNA TGTGCCACCAGTTTGGGACCCTCTCAAGGAGAGACCCAGTACTTC. Amino acids: CATSLGPSQGETQYF.

This clonotype came up many times. CDR3 coding DNA: TGTGCCCTTATGCGGGAGGTGCGGAACACCGGGGAGCTGTTTTTT. As protein: CALMREVRNTGELFF. V is TRBV6-1 and J is TRBJ2-2; 8 positions match TRBD2. V gave up 11 bases and J gave up 1 base; unmatched junction bases: 9. This CDR3 has 15 amino acids. CDR1 is MNHNS, CDR2 SASEGT, per germline.

The genes are TRBV12-3 or TRBV12-4 and TRBJ2-4; 9 bases agree with TRBD1. V trimming: 6 bases; J trimming: 7 bases; junction bases outside the gene matches: 13. This CDR3 has 16 residues. The CDR3 coding sequence is TGTGCCAGCAGACGGGAGACAGGGGGTGAAGGGAACATTCAGTACTTC. It yields the protein CASRRETGGEGNIQYF.

The rearrangement uses TRBV7-6 and TRBJ2-5, with 10 bases matching TRBD1. V lost 2 bases and J lost 1; bases outside the gene matches: 4. CDR1 and CDR2 from the germline V gene are SGHVS and FNYEAQ. The CDR3 covers 16 residues. CDR3 sequence: CASSLRDRGRQETQYF. CDR3 nucleotides: TGTGCCAGCAGCTTAAGGGACAGGGGACGCCAAGAGACCCAGTACTTC.

V is TRBV6-5 and J is TRBJ1-2; D remains ambiguous. Trimming pared 0 bases from V and 4 bases from J, leaving 9 bases between. The CDR3 is made up of 14 amino acids. In germline, CDR1 is MNHEY, CDR2 SVGAGI. As DNA, the CDR3 is TGTGCCAGCAGTTACTCAAGGTGGGGCTATGGCTACACCTTC. It is translated as CASSYSRWGYGYTF.

This clonotype was seen only a few times. This chain joins TRBV5-6 and TRBJ2-1; no firm D call. Per germline, CDR1 SGHDT and CDR2 YYEEEE. V lost 2 bases and J lost 2, with 11 bases in between. The CDR3 loop spans 15 amino acids. DNA of the CDR3: TGTGCCAGCAGCTTCGGCAGGTCAACCTACAATGAGCAGTTCTTC. It yields the protein CASSFGRSTYNEQFF.

This chain connects TRBV27 to TRBJ2-5; D might be TRBD1 or TRBD2, each matching 5 bases. CDR3 length equals 15 residues. The ends were cut back, 0 bases at V and 5 bases at J, with 13 bases in the middle. Germline lookup yields CDR1 MNHEY and CDR2 SMNVEV (reference sequence). The CDR3 reads CASSLSRGERETQYF. CDR3 sequence (DNA): TGTGCCAGCAGTTTATCGAGAGGGGAGCGTGAGACCCAGTACTTC.

The table lists this clonotype with a few counts. The chain recombines TRBV9 with TRBJ2-7, with 8 bases matching TRBD2. Germline V gene lookup returns CDR1 SGDLS and CDR2 YYNGEE. The V segment lost 4 bases and the J segment 2 bases; nucleotides outside the gene matches: 11. The CDR3 is 16 residues long. CDR3 sequence (DNA): TGTGCCAGCAGCAATCGGGGGGGGGCTGTTGCCTACGAGCAGTACTTC. Residues: CASSNRGGAVAYEQYF.

This chain uses TRBV5-1 with TRBJ2-1; 7 bases are shared with TRBD1. J was trimmed by 5 bases and V by 4 bases; bases with no gene match: 9. Germline V lookup: CDR1 SGHRS, CDR2 YFSETQ. The CDR3 loop spans 15 amino acids. The CDR3 region is CASSPSGTVDNEQFF. Here the CDR3 DNA reads TGCGCCAGCAGCCCATCCGGGACAGTAGACAATGAGCAGTTCTTC. The variable domain in full, completed from reference TRBV5-1 and TRBJ2-1, reads KAGVTQTPRYLIKTRGQQVTLSCSPISGHRSVSWYQQTPGQGLQFLFEYFSETQRNKGNFPGRFSGRQFSNSRSEMNVSTLELGDSALYLCASSPSGTVDNEQFFGPGTRLTVL.

This clonotype was counted at least ten times. The chain uses TRBV6-1 and TRBJ1-5; unclear D gene. Germline CDR1 MNHNS, CDR2 SASEGT. V lost 6 bases and J 0 bases, leaving 12 bases between the germline ends. CDR3 length: 15 amino acids. For the CDR3, the DNA is TGTGCCAGCAGCCTCGTTGGACCTAGCAATCAGCCCCAGCATTTT. It yields the protein CASSLVGPSNQPQHF.

V and J are TRBV20-1 and TRBJ2-7; 12 nucleotides line up with TRBD2. The junction had 9 bases not matched to a gene; V was cut back by 6 bases and J by 6 bases. This CDR3 is built from 14 residues. CDR1 and CDR2 (germline): DFQATT, SNEGSKA (reference sequence). In nucleotides, the CDR3 is TGCAGTGCAACTTCGACTAGCGGGAGTTCCGAGCAGTACTTC. As protein: CSATSTSGSSEQYF.

This clonotype turned up a few times. The J gene is TRBJ2-2, the V gene TRBV10-1; D gene uncertain. With 0 bases removed from V and 4 bases from J, the gap between germline ends came to 9 bases. CDR3 length: 15 amino acids. The germline gives CDR1 WNHNN, CDR2 SYGVQD (reference sequence). The CDR3 bases are TGCGCCAGCAGTGAGTCGGGTCGAGGCACCGGGGAGCTGTTTTTT. Translation gives CASSESGRGTGELFF.

There are a few counts of this clonotype. The V call is TRBV28, the J call TRBJ1-2; D is ambiguous. Germline V gives CDR1 MDHEN, CDR2 SYDVKM. This CDR3 is built from 14 residues. The V end lost 3 bases, the J end lost 5 bases, and 13 bases lay between the germline ends. CDR3 sequence (DNA): TGTGCCAGCAGTTTCGGCAGCAACCTATATGGCTACACCTTC. It specifies CASSFGSNLYGYTF.

V gene TRBV29-1 combines with J gene TRBJ2-1; the match to TRBD2 covers 9 bases. V lost 4 bases and J lost 1; bases outside the gene matches: 5. The length of the CDR3 is 15 residues. Germline CDR1 and CDR2: SQVTM and ANQGSEA. The CDR3 DNA follows: TGCAGCGTTGGGGTTAGCGGGGGTTCCTACAATGAGCAGTTCTTC. Translating gives CSVGVSGGSYNEQFF.

V usage is TRBV7-2 and J usage is TRBJ2-6, with TRBD1 matching over 9 bases. V lost 5 bases and J lost 0; bases outside the gene matches: 5. This CDR3 has 17 residues. Germline CDR1 is SGHTA and CDR2 is FQGNSA. CDR3 loop: CASSRQGVHSGANVLTF. The DNA for the CDR3 is TGTGCCAGCAGCCGACAGGGGGTTCACTCTGGGGCCAACGTCCTGACTTTC. The full variable domain, with the rest looked up from reference TRBV7-2 and TRBJ2-6, is GAGVSQSPSNKVTEKGKDVELRCDPISGHTALYWYRQSLGQGLEFLIYFQGNSAPDKSGLPSDRFSAERTGGSVSTLTIQRTQQEDSAVYLCASSRQGVHSGANVLTFGAGSRLTVL.